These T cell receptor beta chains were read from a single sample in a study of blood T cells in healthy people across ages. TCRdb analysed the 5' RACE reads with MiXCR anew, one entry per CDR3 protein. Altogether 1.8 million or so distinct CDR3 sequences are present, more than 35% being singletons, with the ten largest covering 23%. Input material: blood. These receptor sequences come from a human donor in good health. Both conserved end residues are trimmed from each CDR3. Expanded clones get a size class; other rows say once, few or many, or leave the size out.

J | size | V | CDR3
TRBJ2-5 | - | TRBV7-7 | ASSHGLAGETQY
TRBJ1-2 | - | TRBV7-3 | ASSLNARYGYT
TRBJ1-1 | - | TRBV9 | ASSVGTGVITTEAF
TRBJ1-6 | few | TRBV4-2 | ASSQDTGETWNSPLH
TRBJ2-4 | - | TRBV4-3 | ASSLRLGGKNIQY
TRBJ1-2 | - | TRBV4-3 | ASSQDMGQIPNYGYT
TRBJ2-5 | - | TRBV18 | ASSLQAGLQETQY
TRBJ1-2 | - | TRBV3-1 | ASSQERRVGYT
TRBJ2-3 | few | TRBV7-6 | ASSLRGGHFTDTQY
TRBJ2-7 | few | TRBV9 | ASSVGSGFTYEQY
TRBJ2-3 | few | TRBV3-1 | ASSQGPRAGADTQY
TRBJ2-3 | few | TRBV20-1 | SAAKSSGTSTDTQY
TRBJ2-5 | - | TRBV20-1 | SARIPGLQETQY
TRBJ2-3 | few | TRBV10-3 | AISVEAGWDTQY
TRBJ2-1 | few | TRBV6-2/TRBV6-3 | ASTLGGFYNEQF
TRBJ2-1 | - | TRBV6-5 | ATRGPGLGIDEQF
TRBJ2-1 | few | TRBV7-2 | ASSFLTYNEQF
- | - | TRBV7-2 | ASSLAPGSGGYYEQY
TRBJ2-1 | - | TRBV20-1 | SARDGRQGIGQF
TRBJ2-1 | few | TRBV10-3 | AISAGARGNEQF
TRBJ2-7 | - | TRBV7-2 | ASSPGLALSYEQY
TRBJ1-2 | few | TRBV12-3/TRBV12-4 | ASATGLGYT
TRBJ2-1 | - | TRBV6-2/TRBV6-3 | ASSNPLGTAPSEQF
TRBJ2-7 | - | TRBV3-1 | ASSPDRGGAYEQY
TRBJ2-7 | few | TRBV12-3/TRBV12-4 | ASSLGGMTRQY
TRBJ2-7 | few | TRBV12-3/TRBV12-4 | AGSLGGSSYEQY
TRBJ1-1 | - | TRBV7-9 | ASSLGGAVDTEAF
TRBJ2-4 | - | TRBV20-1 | SAQSHLAKNIQY
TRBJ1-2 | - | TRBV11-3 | ASSLERGNPGYT
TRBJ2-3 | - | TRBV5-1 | ASSMGLAGGPRTDTQY
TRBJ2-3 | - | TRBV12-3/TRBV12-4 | ASRPPGLEKTDTQY
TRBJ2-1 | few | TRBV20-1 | SAGRDVWRGTNEQF
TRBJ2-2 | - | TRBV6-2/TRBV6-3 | ASSYDSSYEQYFGPGTGELF
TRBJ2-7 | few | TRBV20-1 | SKSRGPPATEQY
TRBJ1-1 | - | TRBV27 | ASRLLGNTEAF
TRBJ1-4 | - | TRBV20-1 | SARLAGREKRF
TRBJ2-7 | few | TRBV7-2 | ASSLWTGHSYEQY
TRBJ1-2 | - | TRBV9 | ASSAPWDPNYGYT
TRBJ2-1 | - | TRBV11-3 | ASNLDQGLAHSEQF
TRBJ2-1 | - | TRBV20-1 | SAVTYNERF
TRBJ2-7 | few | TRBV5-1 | ASGSRGRYEQY
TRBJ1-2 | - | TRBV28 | ASNLDRWGNGYT
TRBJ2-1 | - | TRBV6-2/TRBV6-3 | ASKRGGDGNEQF
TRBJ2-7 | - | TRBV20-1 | SLVGQVSNEQY
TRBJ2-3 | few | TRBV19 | ASSSDDDTQY
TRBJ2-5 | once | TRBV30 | AWIGTGGNEQY
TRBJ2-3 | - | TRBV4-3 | ASSPREITDTQY
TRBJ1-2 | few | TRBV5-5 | ASSLFGRTGGDYGYT
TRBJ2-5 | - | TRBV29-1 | SVGMAGGKETQY
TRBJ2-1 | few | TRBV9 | ASSVGASGGLSSYNEQF
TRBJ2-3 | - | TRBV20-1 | GARDLSGGDTDTQY
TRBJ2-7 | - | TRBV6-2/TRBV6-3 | ASTWTGSSYEQY
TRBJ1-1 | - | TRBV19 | ASRGTANTEAF
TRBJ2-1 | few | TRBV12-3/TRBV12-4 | ASSLSRGDEQF
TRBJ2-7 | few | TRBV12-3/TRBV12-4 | VSSFFLSGVEKYEQY
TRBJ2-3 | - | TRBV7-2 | ASSSPTRTTDTQY
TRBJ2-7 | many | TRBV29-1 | SVNDQGYEQY
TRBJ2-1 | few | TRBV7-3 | ASSLGSAGEQF